The TCR beta chain described here comes from a study of blood T cell repertoires in COVID-19. Study-wide background: The study drew acute and convalescent COVID-19 samples from the United States, Italy and Spain. Sources were T cells, B-cell-depleted T cells, or PBMCs; the material itself was cDNA or gDNA.

Assay used: immunoSEQ multiplex PCR; TCRdb lists only in-frame clones, some missing. Of about 200,000 clones listed, 65% to 90% are singletons. The germline gives CDR1 SNHLY, CDR2 FYNNEI. Trimming cost V 7 bases and J 0 bases, with 10 bases left between them. This CDR3 has 13 amino acids. V is TRBV2 and J is TRBJ2-7, with D maybe TRBD1 (5 bases). Sequenced input: peripheral blood. This receptor was obtained from a man older than 75 with acute or convalescent COVID-19. Here the CDR3 reads CASTRTPSYEQYF. The CDR3 coding sequence is TGTGCCAGCACCCGGACACCCTCCTACGAGCAGTACTTC.